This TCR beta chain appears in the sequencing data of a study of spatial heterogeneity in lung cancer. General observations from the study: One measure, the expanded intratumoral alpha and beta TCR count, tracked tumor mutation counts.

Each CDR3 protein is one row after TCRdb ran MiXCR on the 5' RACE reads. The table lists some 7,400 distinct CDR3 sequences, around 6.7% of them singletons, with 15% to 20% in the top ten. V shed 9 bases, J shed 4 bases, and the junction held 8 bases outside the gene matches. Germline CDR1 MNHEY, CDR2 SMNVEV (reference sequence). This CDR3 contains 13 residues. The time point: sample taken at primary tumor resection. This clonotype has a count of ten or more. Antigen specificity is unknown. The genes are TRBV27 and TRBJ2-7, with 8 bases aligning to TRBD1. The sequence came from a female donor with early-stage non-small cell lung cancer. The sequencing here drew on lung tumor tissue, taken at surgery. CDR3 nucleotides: TGTGCCAGTAGCCCGACAGGGGAATACGAGCAGTACTTC. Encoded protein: CASSPTGEYEQYF.